Sequencing of this TCR beta chain was carried out in a study of CD8+ T cells in alopecia areata. Study results and caveats: Mice showed TCR sharing more clearly than patients did, possibly owing to HLA.

RNA extraction was followed by reverse transcription into cDNA, which acted as the sequencing template. TCRdb's table, derived via immunoSEQ multiplex PCR, lists solely in-frame clones and lacks some. Of roughly 150,000 clones listed, 55% to 65% are singletons. From germline, CDR1 is SNHLY and CDR2 FYNNEI. J lost 9 bases, V lost 7 bases, and 12 bases had no gene match. The CDR3 totals 15 residues. As regards this clone: Antigen unknown.

Both CD4+ and CD8+ T cells were separated by sorting PBMCs. The chain is built from TRBV2 and TRBJ2-1, with TRBD2 identical over 10 bases. The receptor's source is a human donor in good health. Material: CD4+ T cells sorted from blood. The CDR3 DNA is TGTGCCAGCATGAGGGCTAGCGGGAGCTCGGTTGAGCAGTTCTTC. Translation: CASMRASGSSVEQFF.